The subject of this entry is one T cell receptor (beta chain). Its antigen is still unknown. Base qualities are not provided; no much larger clone lies one nucleotide away. The record originates from a study of cytomegalovirus exposure and HLA in healthy donors (dated by TCRdb to the late 2010s). General notes on the study: According to an earlier analysis of 587 of the donors, roughly 180 million T cells yielded 90 million to 130 million unique TCR beta sequences and 250 to 350 Gb of sequence data. Roughly 300 gigabases of sequencing data and 70 million to 100 million unique TCR sequences made up an early release that covered approximately 700 HLA-typed donors. Among the approximately 400 genotyped donors, about 83% belonged to the genetic ancestry cluster associated with self-reported Caucasian donors. The study was designed to test whether signatures of past pathogen exposure could be identified by cataloging public T cell receptors. The study used immunosequencing to profile the T cell repertoires of around 600 subjects and linked those repertoires to cytomegalovirus serostatus. In addition to the first cohort of about 650 subjects, a separate validation cohort of over 90 different subjects was used. To predict cytomegalovirus infection status, the study combined high-throughput TCR immunosequencing, statistical association of individual TCRs with disease status, and machine learning. To study patterns of TCR occurrence, a later analysis re-analyzed previously published TCR beta repertoires from 650 to 750 donors and added high-resolution HLA genotyping. In the later analysis, no new phenotypic data were used to find candidate immune exposures; instead, reliance was placed on TCR beta sequences and their occurrence across donors. To decide whether each TCR beta V gene segment behaved as functional or pseudogenic, an earlier analysis of over 500 of the donors relied on high-throughput TCR beta sequencing. Donor age, sex, ethnicity and CMV serostatus were compiled alongside the repertoire data. A later genetic analysis took genome-wide SNP genotypes for about three fifths of the 666 donors and used that subset as a discovery cohort. All discovery cohort repertoires had been generated using a single sequencing platform. HLA typing covered class I and class II loci at four-digit resolution. Typing coverage differed by locus: A, B, C, DRB1 and DQB1 were typed in roughly 620-640 donors, DQA1 in about 560, DPA1 in some 610, and DPB1 in roughly 450. About 5 DR-DQ haplotypes were handled as single units for association and clustering, since linkage in the cohort was strong. Across 398 genotyped donors of the cohort, an average of about 240,000 unique TCR beta nucleotide sequences per donor were sequenced, and 15% to 20% of those sequences were non-productive. Points the paper makes about the study in general: In a later analysis, most CMV-associated TCR beta chains were found to appear HLA-restricted, with HLA associations seemingly driven largely by CMV exposure. Strong co-occurrence of HLA alleles, especially DR and DQ, made assigning TCR associations to individual alleles difficult. Because some donors lacked HLA typing at each locus, the association tests relied only on the typed subset. In a later analysis, the rate of TCR association differed among HLA loci, with DRB1 alleles having the most associated TCRs and HLA-C alleles having the fewest. In a later analysis, some 17,000 TCR beta sequences were associated with specific HLA alleles at a false discovery rate of 0.05. A later genetic analysis associated a missense DCLRE1C variant with V-gene and J-gene trimming of TCR beta chains, and an independent cohort replicated the association. Presence/absence analyses assumed roughly uniform sequencing depth across donors, an assumption that may not hold. In a later analysis, HLA-associated TCR beta chains showed more clonal expansion and lower generation probabilities than non-associated chains that were equally common. Correlated functional status among segregating V segments might be attributable to linkage disequilibrium, but an unknown experimental factor could not be ruled out. Because the 87-base-pair reads could not distinguish some IMGT-functional V segments, including TRBV6-2 and TRBV6-3, those segments were excluded. CMV serostatus was the only immune exposure information available for the cohort. The sequencing pipeline was judged likely to have produced a cluster of highly shared sequence variants as a technical artifact. Broadly in line with IMGT annotations, most TCR beta V segments showed up in productive rearrangements about 90% or about 30% of the time in an earlier analysis of around 600 of the donors. The authors suggested that the approach could potentially be extended to other disease states and immunological phenotypes. In a later analysis, several top co-occurrence clusters were reported to appear linked to parvovirus B19, influenza, CMV and Epstein-Barr virus. The study listed 150 to 200 TCR beta chains as associated with cytomegalovirus. Because counts were too low, about 17 rarely observed V segments, including chromosome 9 orphons, were excluded from the earlier analysis of some 540 of the donors. The classifier was reported to diagnose cytomegalovirus status with high specificity and sensitivity in both the original and validation cohorts. Compared with the approximately 670-donor mean, donors in an Asian-associated ancestry cluster had fewer N-insertions in productive TCRs, according to a later genetic analysis. A further reported finding was that TCR beta sequences accurately predicted the HLA-A and HLA-B alleles for most subjects in the first cohort. This cohort had only TCR beta chains sequenced, and the lack of alpha or paired-chain data limited which features could be detected. In vitro tests confirmed that a few of the cytomegalovirus-associated TCR beta chains recognize cytomegalovirus antigens. Across donors, most TCR sequences were observed very rarely, whereas some public TCRs were present in many individuals.

V and J are trimmed by 6 bases and 0 bases, and the gene matches miss 4 bases of the junction. CDR1 and CDR2, per the germline V gene, are MNHNS and SASEGT. The CDR3 contains 15 residues, cysteine and phenylalanine counted. Left in the record is the CDR3 DNA by itself, 45 bases read in frame from the first base. Library generation was performed with the immunoSEQ multiplex PCR assay. For the multiplex PCR, a mixture combining 60 forward primers for TCR Vbeta segments and 13 reverse primers for TCR Jbeta segments was used. A multiplex PCR assay on genomic DNA amplified the CDR3 region of rearranged TCR beta genes. The amplified TCR beta libraries were sequenced on the Illumina HiSeq System as 87-base-pair reads. The original methods were these. A later analysis counted approximately 74 million unique TCR beta chains across the 640 or so repertoires, and 10 million to 12 million of these chains were shared by at least two donors. To remove PCR and sequencing errors, raw reads were error-corrected and collapsed into unique sequences using a nearest-neighbor algorithm that merged closely related sequences. To assign V, D and J gene segments, CDR3 sequences were aligned to IMGT reference sequences. Each retained sequence needed at least a six-nucleotide match to both a V gene segment and a J gene segment. Rearrangements were called productive when the CDR3 lacked stop codons and stayed in frame with V and J; all others were non-productive. CDR3 was defined according to IMGT convention as the region running from the second conserved V-encoded cysteine to the conserved J-encoded phenylalanine. The earlier analysis of roughly 590 of the donors excluded any sequence lacking an unambiguous match to a single V gene segment. In an earlier analysis of about 590 of the donors, a V segment was called functional when productive rearrangements were above 56.7%, and segregating when the standard deviation between donors exceeded 5%. A statistical classification framework was developed to diagnose cytomegalovirus status using the catalog of TCR beta chain sequences. In a later analysis, V and J genes were assigned by comparing TCR nucleotide sequences against IMGT/GENE-DB human TR gene sequences. In a later analysis, CDR3 sequences and most-parsimonious VDJ recombination scenarios were assigned using the TCRdist pipeline. In a later analysis, each TCR beta chain was defined by its CDR3 amino acid sequence together with its V-gene family, and reads lacking a unique V-gene family were excluded. As a way to deal with suspected cross-contamination and a sequencing artifact, a later analysis dropped more than 500 nucleotide sequences that were highly shared and had low generation probability. A later analysis calculated a clonal expansion index for each public chain from normalized within-repertoire ranks of inferred template counts. Generation probabilities in a later analysis came from a VDJ recombination model fitted to out-of-frame rearrangements, and those results were checked against IGoR. In a later analysis, hypergeometric tests were used to score TCR-TCR, TCR-HLA and TCR-CMV co-occurrence, with a repertoire-size bias correction applied to TCR pairs. To estimate false discovery rates, a later analysis permuted the HLA or CMV assignments 20 times. In a later analysis, co-occurring TCRs were grouped with DBSCAN, and TCRdist sequence similarity was added when clustering was performed within HLA-allele-positive subsets. Repertoires with fewer than 30,000 or more than 120,000 public chains were left out of co-occurrence clustering, as were about 5 repertoires with anomalous nucleotide sharing. TCRdb re-hosts the immuneACCESS table, in-frame sequences only. Its copies lack some clones; in the studies checked, an unresolved V gene accounts for under half of them, and the cause for the rest is not known. For V, J and clone size, that table is used; D and trimming come from the DNA. This sample holds some 110,000 clones; less than 85% were observed only once. In total, the top ten clones hold around 3.4% of the sample.

The cohort was made up of roughly 670 healthy bone marrow donors. Cohort members were all nominally healthy when sampled, although unrecorded immune exposures were likely present. The donor tested CMV seronegative, placing the donor among the 300 to 400 seronegative members of the cohort. Each donor provided a peripheral blood sample, and peripheral blood mononuclear cells were used for TCR beta sequencing. The Qiagen DNeasy Blood Extraction Kit was used to extract genomic DNA from the blood cell samples. Sequencing was done on a sample of PBMCs. The receptor was derived from a man in his 60s in good health and CMV-seronegative. This receptor chain uses TRBV6-1 and TRBJ2-3; the junction holds 9 bases that match TRBD1. The nucleotides read TGTGCCAGCAGCCGGGACAGGGTCAGCACAGATACGCAGTATTTT. It translates to CASSRDRVSTDTQYF.